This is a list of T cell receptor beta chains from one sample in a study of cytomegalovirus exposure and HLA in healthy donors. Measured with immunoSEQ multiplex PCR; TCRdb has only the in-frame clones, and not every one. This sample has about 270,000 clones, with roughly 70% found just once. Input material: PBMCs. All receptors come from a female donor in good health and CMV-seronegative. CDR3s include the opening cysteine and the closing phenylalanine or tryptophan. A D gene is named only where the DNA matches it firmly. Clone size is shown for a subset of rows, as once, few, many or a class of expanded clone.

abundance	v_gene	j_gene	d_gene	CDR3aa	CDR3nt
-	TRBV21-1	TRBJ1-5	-	CASSKTGRDRNQPQHF	TGTGCCAGCAGCAAGACAGGACGCGATCGCAATCAGCCCCAGCATTTT
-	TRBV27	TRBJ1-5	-	CASSNGQRDQPQHF	TGTGCCAGCAGTAACGGACAGAGGGATCAGCCCCAGCATTTT
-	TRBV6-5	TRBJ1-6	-	CASRFGVNSPLHF	TGTGCCAGCAGGTTCGGGGTGAACTCACCCCTCCACTTT
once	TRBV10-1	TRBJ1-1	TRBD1	CASSGQGVTEAFF	TGCGCCAGCAGTGGACAGGGAGTCACTGAAGCTTTCTTT
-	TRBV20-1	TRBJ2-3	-	CSASIDTQYF	TGCAGTGCTAGTATAGATACGCAGTATTTT
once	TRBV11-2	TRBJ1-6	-	CASSLSDSLSPLHF	TGTGCCAGCAGCTTATCGGACTCCCTTTCACCCCTCCACTTT
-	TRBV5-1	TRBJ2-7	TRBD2	CASSRGTSGSFSYEQYF	TGCGCCAGCAGCCGGGGGACTAGCGGGAGCTTCTCCTACGAGCAGTACTTC
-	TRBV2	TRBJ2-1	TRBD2	CASSSGSSYNEQFF	TGTGCCAGCAGTAGCGGGAGCTCCTACAATGAGCAGTTCTTC
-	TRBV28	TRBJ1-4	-	CASSSLNEKLFF	TGTGCCAGCAGTTCCCTTAATGAAAAACTGTTTTTT
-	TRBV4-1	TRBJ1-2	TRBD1	CASSDRGGYTF	TGCGCCAGCAGCGACAGGGGCGGCTACACCTTC
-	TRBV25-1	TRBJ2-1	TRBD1	CASSESGTGVNEQFF	TGTGCCAGCAGTGAATCCGGGACAGGGGTGAACGAGCAGTTCTTC
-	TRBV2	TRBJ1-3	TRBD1	CASSEPQGALGNTIYF	TGTGCCAGCAGCGAGCCCCAGGGGGCGTTGGGAAACACCATATATTTT
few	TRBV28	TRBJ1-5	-	CASRLVQGYQPQHF	TGTGCCAGCAGATTAGTACAGGGTTATCAGCCCCAGCATTTT
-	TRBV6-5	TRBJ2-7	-	CASSPTDSRKDEQYF	TGTGCCAGCAGTCCCACGGACAGCCGAAAGGACGAGCAGTACTTC
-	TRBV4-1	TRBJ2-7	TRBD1	CASSQNRGAPYEQYF	TGCGCCAGCAGCCAAAACAGGGGGGCCCCCTACGAGCAGTACTTC
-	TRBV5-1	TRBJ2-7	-	CASSLDRTPTYEQYF	TGCGCCAGCAGCTTGGACCGGACACCGACCTACGAGCAGTACTTC
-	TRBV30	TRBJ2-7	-	CAWSVRGRVLYEQYF	TGTGCCTGGAGTGTACGTGGGAGAGTACTCTACGAGCAGTACTTC
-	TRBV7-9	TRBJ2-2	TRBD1	CSSSFGQGPGGELFF	TGTTCCAGCAGCTTCGGACAGGGGCCGGGCGGGGAGCTGTTTTTT
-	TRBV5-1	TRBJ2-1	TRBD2	CASSLESTSGRGGEQFF	TGCGCCAGCAGCTTGGAGAGTACTAGCGGGAGGGGGGGTGAGCAGTTCTTC
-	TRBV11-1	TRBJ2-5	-	CASRSRVGPLETQYF	TGTGCCAGCAGAAGCAGGGTCGGCCCTTTGGAGACCCAGTACTTC
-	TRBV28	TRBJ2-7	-	CASSLAAPPRLEQYF	TGTGCCAGCAGTTTAGCGGCTCCCCCTAGGTTGGAGCAGTACTTC
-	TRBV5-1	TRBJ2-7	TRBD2	CASTPGATSAEQYF	TGCGCCAGCACCCCTGGCGCGACTAGCGCCGAGCAGTACTTC
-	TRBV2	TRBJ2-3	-	CASRQADTQYF	TGTGCCAGCAGACAGGCAGATACGCAGTATTTT
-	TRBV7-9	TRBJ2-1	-	CASSLVASTYNEQFF	TGTGCCAGCAGCTTAGTAGCGAGCACCTACAATGAGCAGTTCTTC
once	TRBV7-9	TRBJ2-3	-	CASSLKQYTDTQYF	TGTGCCAGCAGCTTAAAACAGTACACAGATACGCAGTATTTT
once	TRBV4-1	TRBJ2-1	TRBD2	CASSQGAGGLILYNEQFF	TGCGCCAGCAGCCAAGGAGCGGGAGGGCTCATCCTATACAATGAGCAGTTCTTC
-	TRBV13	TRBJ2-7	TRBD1	CASSSRGGTGTYEQYF	TGTGCCAGCAGCTCTAGAGGGGGGACAGGGACCTACGAGCAGTACTTC
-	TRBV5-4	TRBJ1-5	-	CAGGAVNSNQPQHF	TGTGCCGGGGGGGCCGTGAATAGCAATCAGCCCCAGCATTTT
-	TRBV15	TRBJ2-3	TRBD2	CATSRELSGRVLTDTQYF	TGTGCCACCAGCAGAGAGTTAAGCGGGAGGGTCCTCACAGATACGCAGTATTTT